Listed below are T cell receptor beta chains from one sample, sequenced in a study of T cells in Graves' hyperthyroidism and ophthalmopathy. Each CDR3 protein is one row after TCRdb ran MiXCR on the multiplex PCR reads. The sample carries about 350,000 distinct CDR3 sequences, 17% recorded once. Sequencing was done on a sample of blood. The receptor source for this set is a woman aged 25 to 39 with Graves' hyperthyroidism that later progressed to Graves' ophthalmopathy. Both conserved end residues are part of each CDR3. Each record gives: clone size, V gene, D gene, J gene, CDR3 protein, CDR3 DNA. A D gene is named only where the DNA matches it firmly. Some rows mark clone size as missing; the rest say once, few, many or name a class of expanded clone.

many,TRBV29-1,TRBD1,TRBJ1-1,CSVVRGSFSEAFF,TGCAGCGTTGTCAGGGGGAGTTTTTCTGAAGCTTTCTTT
few,TRBV6-1,TRBD2,TRBJ2-2,CAMGLSTNTGELFF,TGTGCCATGGGACTATCTACGAACACCGGGGAGCTGTTTTTT
many,TRBV4-1,.,TRBJ2-3,CASSQEAGITADTQYF,TGCGCCAGCAGCCAAGAAGCAGGGATCACTGCAGATACGCAGTATTTT
many,TRBV6-1,TRBD2,TRBJ2-2,CASSELGGSGNGELFF,TGTGCCAGCAGTGAACTGGGCGGGAGTGGTAACGGGGAGCTGTTTTTT
many,TRBV3-1,.,TRBJ1-2,CASSQDQVQGDYGYTF,TGTGCCAGCAGCCAAGATCAGGTGCAGGGTGACTATGGCTACACCTTC
.,TRBV5-1,.,TRBJ1-5,CASSLGQGLGQPQHF,TGCGCCAGCAGCTTGGGCCAGGGGCTGGGACAGCCCCAGCATTTT
.,TRBV28,.,TRBJ1-5,CASSLSESDQPQHF,TGTGCCAGCAGTTTAAGCGAGTCCGACCAGCCCCAGCATTTT
many,TRBV7-8,.,TRBJ1-5,CASSLGIHSNQPQHF,TGTGCCAGCAGCTTAGGGATTCATAGCAATCAGCCCCAGCATTTT
many,TRBV7-8,.,TRBJ1-5,CASSSGNSAGQPQHF,TGTGCCAGCAGCTCAGGGAATTCGGCGGGTCAGCCCCAGCATTTT
many,TRBV20-1,.,TRBJ2-7,CSARRADSYEQYF,TGCAGTGCTAGACGGGCGGATTCCTACGAGCAGTACTTC
many,TRBV11-1,.,TRBJ1-1,CASSTGEITEAFF,TGTGCCAGCAGCACCGGAGAAATAACTGAAGCTTTCTTT
many,TRBV29-1,TRBD1,TRBJ2-1,CSVDRDRGGGTSYNEQFF,TGCAGCGTCGACCGGGACAGGGGTGGCGGGACGTCCTACAATGAGCAGTTCTTC
many,TRBV30,.,TRBJ1-4,CAWSAQGRKLFF,TGTGCCTGGAGTGCTCAGGGGAGAAAACTGTTTTTT
few,TRBV5-4,TRBD2,TRBJ2-1,CASSLALAGGHSSYNEQFF,TGTGCCAGCAGCTTGGCACTAGCGGGGGGGCACAGCTCCTACAATGAGCAGTTCTTC
.,TRBV24-1,.,TRBJ2-7,CATSDNGPSYEQYF,TGTGCCACCAGTGACAACGGTCCTTCTTACGAGCAGTACTTC
.,TRBV11-2,.,TRBJ1-4,CASSPGETENEKLFF,TGTGCCAGCAGCCCCGGGGAGACAGAGAATGAAAAACTGTTTTTT
.,TRBV20-1,TRBD1,TRBJ1-3,CSAPRQGGNTIYF,TGCAGTGCGCCCCGACAGGGGGGAAACACCATATATTTT
few,TRBV5-8,.,TRBJ1-2,CASSLDRGVYGYTF,TGTGCCAGCAGCTTGGACAGAGGAGTATATGGCTACACCTTC
many,TRBV24-1,TRBD2,TRBJ2-7,CATSDSGTSGMDEQYF,TGTGCCACCAGTGATTCTGGGACTAGCGGGATGGACGAGCAGTACTTC
many,TRBV12-3/TRBV12-4,TRBD2,TRBJ2-1,CASSFQSSGPGGGVIFRDEQFF,TGTGCCAGCAGTTTTCAGTCCTCAGGCCCCGGGGGGGGCGTCATTTTTAGGGATGAGCAGTTCTTC
many,TRBV19,TRBD2,TRBJ2-3,CASSTGRGADTQYF,TGTGCCAGTAGTACCGGACGGGGGGCAGATACGCAGTATTTT
few,TRBV20-1,.,TRBJ2-1,CSASSLALSYNEQFF,TGCAGTGCTAGTAGCCTAGCACTTTCCTACAATGAGCAGTTCTTC
few,TRBV10-3,TRBD1,TRBJ2-2,CAISDPGTAGGFTGELFF,TGTGCCATCAGTGACCCGGGGACAGCTGGCGGGTTTACCGGGGAGCTGTTTTTT
many,TRBV20-1,TRBD2,TRBJ2-1,CSARDGEREGHNEQFF,TGCAGTGCTAGAGATGGGGAGCGGGAGGGCCACAATGAGCAGTTCTTC
.,TRBV4-1,.,TRBJ1-1,CASSQEVADTEAFF,TGTGCCAGCAGCCAAGAGGTGGCAGACACTGAAGCTTTCTTT
many,TRBV29-1,.,TRBJ1-1,CSVVRGADTEAFF,TGCAGCGTTGTTCGGGGGGCGGACACTGAAGCTTTCTTT
many,TRBV12-3/TRBV12-4,.,TRBJ1-2,CASSLRGAYGYTF,TGTGCCAGCAGTTTGAGGGGGGCCTATGGCTACACCTTC
many,TRBV28,TRBD2,TRBJ2-7,CASSSWTSGSHAEQYF,TGTGCCAGCAGTTCCTGGACTAGCGGGAGTCACGCCGAGCAGTACTTC
.,TRBV19,.,TRBJ1-2,CASSIIMERQPYGYTF,TGTGCCAGTAGTATAATAATGGAGAGACAGCCCTATGGCTACACCTTC
.,TRBV27,.,TRBJ2-2,CATIMGNTGELFF,TGTGCCACCATTATGGGCAATACCGGGGAGCTGTTTTTT
few,TRBV13,.,TRBJ2-7,CASSRGQEIAYEQYF,TGTGCCAGCAGTCGAGGCCAGGAAATTGCCTACGAGCAGTACTTC
many,TRBV27,TRBD1,TRBJ2-7,CASSPTGTGAYEQYF,TGTGCCAGCAGTCCAACCGGGACAGGGGCCTACGAGCAGTACTTC
.,TRBV6-1,TRBD2,TRBJ2-1,CASSEGLATYNEQFF,TGTGCCAGCAGTGAAGGACTAGCGACCTACAATGAGCAGTTCTTC
.,TRBV15,TRBD2,TRBJ2-1,CATSVAGGYIEQFF,TGTGCCACCAGCGTAGCGGGAGGGTACATAGAACAGTTCTTC
many,TRBV27,TRBD1,TRBJ1-5,CASSSQGDNQPQHF,TGTGCCAGCAGTTCCCAGGGGGACAATCAGCCCCAGCATTTT
few,TRBV20-1,.,TRBJ2-7,CSANTGPYSYEQYF,TGCAGTGCTAACACCGGGCCATACTCCTACGAGCAGTACTTC
many,TRBV28,.,TRBJ2-3,CASSNQGGKDADTQYF,TGTGCCAGCAGTAATCAGGGTGGAAAGGATGCAGATACGCAGTATTTT
.,TRBV4-1,.,TRBJ1-2,CASSQEDFYGYTF,TGCGCCAGCAGCCAAGAGGACTTCTATGGCTACACCTTC
many,TRBV2,.,TRBJ1-1,CASNKGLGEAFF,TGTGCCAGCAACAAGGGGCTCGGTGAAGCTTTCTTT
many,TRBV28,TRBD2,TRBJ2-6,CASRGGGRSAGANVLTF,TGTGCCAGCCGCGGCGGGGGGCGGAGCGCTGGGGCCAACGTCCTGACTTTC
.,TRBV9,.,TRBJ2-1,CASSVETGVRNEQFF,TGTGCCAGCAGCGTAGAGACGGGAGTCAGGAATGAGCAGTTCTTC
many,TRBV6-1,.,TRBJ2-2,CASSEVSGAGELFF,TGTGCCAGCAGTGAAGTCTCCGGCGCCGGGGAGCTGTTTTTT
many,TRBV18,.,TRBJ2-3,CASSPDISTDTQYF,TGTGCCAGCTCACCCGACATCTCCACAGATACGCAGTATTTT
.,TRBV27,.,TRBJ1-2,CASSFLPSPTGGYTF,TGTGCCAGCAGTTTCCTACCCAGTCCGACGGGAGGCTACACCTTC
many,TRBV2,TRBD2,TRBJ2-1,CASIPGTSQIPGEQFF,TGTGCCAGCATCCCCGGGACTAGTCAGATTCCGGGTGAGCAGTTCTTC
many,TRBV7-2,.,TRBJ2-5,CASSLERQAAQYF,TGTGCCAGCAGCTTAGAGCGTCAGGCGGCCCAGTACTTC
many,TRBV3-1,.,TRBJ2-1,CASSQGSAGNEQFF,TGTGCCAGCAGCCAAGGTAGCGCGGGGAATGAGCAGTTCTTC
few,TRBV20-1,TRBD1,TRBJ2-7,CSAHDPRGRRSYEQYF,TGCAGTGCCCACGACCCCAGGGGGCGCCGAAGCTACGAGCAGTACTTC
.,TRBV13,TRBD1,TRBJ2-2,CASSLGGTGISGELFF,TGTGCCAGCAGCTTAGGTGGGACAGGGATATCCGGGGAGCTGTTTTTT
few,TRBV7-2,.,TRBJ1-2,CASSLRSGNYGYTF,TGTGCCAGCAGCTTAAGATCAGGGAACTATGGCTACACCTTC
many,TRBV30,.,TRBJ1-5,CAWSRGGDQPQHF,TGTGCCTGGAGTCGGGGAGGGGATCAGCCCCAGCATTTT
once,TRBV10-3,.,TRBJ1-3,CAISESVRSYSGNSIYF,TGTGCCATCAGTGAGAGTGTCAGATCCTACTCTGGAAACAGCATATATTTT